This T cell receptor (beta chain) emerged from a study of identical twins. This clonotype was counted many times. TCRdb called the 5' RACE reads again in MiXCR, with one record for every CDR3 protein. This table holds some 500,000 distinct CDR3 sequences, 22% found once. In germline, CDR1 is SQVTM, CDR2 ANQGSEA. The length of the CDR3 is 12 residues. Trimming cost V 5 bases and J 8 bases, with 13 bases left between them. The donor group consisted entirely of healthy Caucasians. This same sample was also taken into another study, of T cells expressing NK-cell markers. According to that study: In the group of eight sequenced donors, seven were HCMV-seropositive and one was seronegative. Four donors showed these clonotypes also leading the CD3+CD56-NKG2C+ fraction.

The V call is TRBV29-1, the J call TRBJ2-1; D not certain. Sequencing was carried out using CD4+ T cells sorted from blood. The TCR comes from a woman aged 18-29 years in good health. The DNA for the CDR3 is TGCAGCGTTTCGCATCTTGGCGATGAGCAGTTCTTC. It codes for CSVSHLGDEQFF.